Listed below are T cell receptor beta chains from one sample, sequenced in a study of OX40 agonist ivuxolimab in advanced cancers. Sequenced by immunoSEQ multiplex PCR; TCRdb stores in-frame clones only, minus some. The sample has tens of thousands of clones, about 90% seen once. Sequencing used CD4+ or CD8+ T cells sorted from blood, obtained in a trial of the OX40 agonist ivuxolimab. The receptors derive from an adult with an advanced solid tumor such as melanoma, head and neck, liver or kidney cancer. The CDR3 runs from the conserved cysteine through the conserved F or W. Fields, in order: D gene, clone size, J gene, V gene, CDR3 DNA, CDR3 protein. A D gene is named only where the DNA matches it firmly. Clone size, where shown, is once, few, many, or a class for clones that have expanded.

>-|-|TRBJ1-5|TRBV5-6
TGTGCCAGCAGCTTGGGACCTTACAATCAGCCCCAGCATTTT
CASSLGPYNQPQHF
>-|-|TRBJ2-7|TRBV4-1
TGCGCCAGCAGCCAAAACTACGAGCAGTACTTC
CASSQNYEQYF
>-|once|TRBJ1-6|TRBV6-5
TGTGCCAGCAGTTACAAAACCTATAATTCACCCCTCCACTTT
CASSYKTYNSPLHF
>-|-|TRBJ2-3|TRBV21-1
TGTGCCAGCAGCAAAGTGGACACAGATACGCAGTATTTT
CASSKVDTDTQYF
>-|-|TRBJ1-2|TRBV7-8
TGTGCCAGCAGCTCGTCGACCTCGGGTGGCTACACCTTC
CASSSSTSGGYTF
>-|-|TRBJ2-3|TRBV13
TGTGCCAGCAGCTTAGGCGTGGATACGCAGTATTTT
CASSLGVDTQYF
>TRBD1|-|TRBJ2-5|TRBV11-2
TGTGCCAGCAGCTCGGACAGGGGGCCAGAGACCCAGTACTTC
CASSSDRGPETQYF
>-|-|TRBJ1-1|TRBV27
TGTGCCAGCAGTCCGGGCCTGGACACTGAAGCTTTCTTT
CASSPGLDTEAFF
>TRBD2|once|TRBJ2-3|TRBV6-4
TGTGCCAGCAGCCGCACTAGCGGGGGGAGTGATACGCAGTATTTT
CASSRTSGGSDTQYF
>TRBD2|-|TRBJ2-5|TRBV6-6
TGTGCCAGCAGTTACTCTGTGGGGGGGATGGAGACCCAGTACTTC
CASSYSVGGMETQYF
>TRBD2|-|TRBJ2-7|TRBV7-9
TGTGCCAGCAGCTTAGAAGGGGAGGGCTACGAGCAGTACTTC
CASSLEGEGYEQYF
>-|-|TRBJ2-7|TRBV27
TGTGCCAGCAGTTTATTGACACAATCCAGCTACGAGCAGTACTTC
CASSLLTQSSYEQYF
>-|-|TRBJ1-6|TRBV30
TGTGCCTGGAGACGGGAATATAATTCACCCCTCCACTTT
CAWRREYNSPLHF
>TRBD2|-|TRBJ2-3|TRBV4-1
TGCGCCAGCAGCCAACTCGCGGGGGGGCTGGAGCAGTATTTT
CASSQLAGGLEQYF
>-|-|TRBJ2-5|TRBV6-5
TGTGCCAGCAGTTACACAGGGCAGCGGGAGACCCAGTACTTC
CASSYTGQRETQYF
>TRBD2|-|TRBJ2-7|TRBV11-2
TGTGCCAGCAGCGCCAGACGTCCCAGCGGGGTAGCCGAGCAGTACTTC
CASSARRPSGVAEQYF
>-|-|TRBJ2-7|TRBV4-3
TGCGCCAGCAGCCAAGTATCAGAAGACTACGAGCAGTACTTC
CASSQVSEDYEQYF
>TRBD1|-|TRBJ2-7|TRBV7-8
TGTGCCAGCAGCTTATTAGGGACAGTATCCTACGAGCAGTACTTC
CASSLLGTVSYEQYF
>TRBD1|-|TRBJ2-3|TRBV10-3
TGTGCCATCAGGGAGTCCCCCACAGGGGTCGGCACAGATACGCAGTATTTT
CAIRESPTGVGTDTQYF
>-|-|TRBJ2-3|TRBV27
TGTGCCAGCAGTTTCTCATCAACGGGAGATACGCAGTATTTT
CASSFSSTGDTQYF
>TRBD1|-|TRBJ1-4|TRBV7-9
TGTGCCAGCAGCTTACGGGACAGCGGAACAACTAATGAAAAACTGTTTTTT
CASSLRDSGTTNEKLFF
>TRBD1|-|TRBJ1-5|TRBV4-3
TGCGCCAGCAGCCAAGGGCACAGGGGCTTTGGTCAGCCCCAGCATTTT
CASSQGHRGFGQPQHF
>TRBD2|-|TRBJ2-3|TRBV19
TGTGCCAGTAGTATTTCGGCGGGGGGTGAGGCAGATACGCAGTATTTT
CASSISAGGEADTQYF
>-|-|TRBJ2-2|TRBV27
TGTGCCAGCAGTCCCTCCTATTTCTCTGGGGCCGGGGAGCTGTTTTTT
CASSPSYFSGAGELFF
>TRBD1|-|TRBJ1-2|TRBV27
TGTGCCAGCGGGGGACAGGGGGCTGGCTACACCTTC
CASGGQGAGYTF
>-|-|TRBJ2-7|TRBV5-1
TGCGCCAGCAGCCAGACGGGACAACTCTACGAGCAGTACTTC
CASSQTGQLYEQYF
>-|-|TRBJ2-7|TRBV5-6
TGTGCCAGCAGCTGGGACCGCCTGACCTACGAGCAGTACTTC
CASSWDRLTYEQYF
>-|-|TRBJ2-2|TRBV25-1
TGTGCCAGCAGTGTGATGGGGGCATCCACCGGGGAGCTGTTTTTT
CASSVMGASTGELFF
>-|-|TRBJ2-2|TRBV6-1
TGTGCCATCCGCCCCCTAGGGAACACCGGGGAGCTGTTTTTT
CAIRPLGNTGELFF
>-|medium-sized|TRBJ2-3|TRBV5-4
TGTGCCAGCAGCCGCATGGGGTCAAGCACAGATACGCAGTATTTT
CASSRMGSSTDTQYF
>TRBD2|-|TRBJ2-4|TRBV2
TGTGCCAGCACCTGGACTAGCGGGGGCATAAACATTCAGTACTTC
CASTWTSGGINIQYF
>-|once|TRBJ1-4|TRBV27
TGTGCCAGCAGTCCATATCTGGGACTTGCAACTAATGAAAAACTGTTTTTT
CASSPYLGLATNEKLFF
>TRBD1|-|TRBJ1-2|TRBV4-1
TGCGCCAGCAGCCAAGTAACTACAGGGGGTCTTGGCTACACCTTC
CASSQVTTGGLGYTF
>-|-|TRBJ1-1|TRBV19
TGTGCCAGTAGTATTGAGGGGCTAGACACTGAAGCTTTCTTT
CASSIEGLDTEAFF
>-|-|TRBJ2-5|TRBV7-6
TGTGCCAGCAGCTTAAGCCCGGGCAGGGTAGGGGAGACCCAGTACTTC
CASSLSPGRVGETQYF
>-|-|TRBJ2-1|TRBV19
TGTGCCAGTAGTCATCGATATGAGCAGTTCTTC
CASSHRYEQFF
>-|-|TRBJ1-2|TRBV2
TGTGCCAGCAGTGAGCCACCCCATCACTATGGCTACACCTTC
CASSEPPHHYGYTF
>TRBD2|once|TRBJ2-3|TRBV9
TGTGCCAGCAGCAAAACGGGCGGGGGGGCCACAGATACGCAGTATTTT
CASSKTGGGATDTQYF
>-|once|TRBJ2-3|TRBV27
TGTGCCAGCAGTTGGGGGTCCCCCCGGGGGACAGATACGCAGTATTTT
CASSWGSPRGTDTQYF
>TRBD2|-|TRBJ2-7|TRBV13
TGTGCCAGCAGCTTACTAGCGGGGGGCGCCACCTACGAGCAGTACTTC
CASSLLAGGATYEQYF
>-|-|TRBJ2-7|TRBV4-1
TGCGCCAGCAGCCAAAGGGACACCTACGAGCAGTACTTC
CASSQRDTYEQYF
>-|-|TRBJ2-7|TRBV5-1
TGCGCCAGCAGCTCAGGCCGACCAGACGAGCAGTACTTC
CASSSGRPDEQYF
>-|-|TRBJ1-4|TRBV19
TGTGCCAGTAGTATTTTCTCAGACGAAAAACTGTTTTTT
CASSIFSDEKLFF
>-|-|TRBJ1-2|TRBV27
TGTGCCAGCAGTGCACAGCTCAACTATGGCTACACCTTC
CASSAQLNYGYTF
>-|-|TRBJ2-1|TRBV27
TGTGCCAGCAGTACCCTCGGGACTGGGGGGGCAAGTGAGCAGTTCTTC
CASSTLGTGGASEQFF
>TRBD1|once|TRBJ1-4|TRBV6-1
TGTGCCAGCCAACGTATACAGGGGGCTGGTGAAAAACTGTTTTTT
CASQRIQGAGEKLFF
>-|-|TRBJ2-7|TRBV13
TGTGCCAGCAGCTCTACAGGGCTTCTGTACCAGTACTTC
CASSSTGLLYQYF
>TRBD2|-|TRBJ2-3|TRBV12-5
TGTGCTAGTGGTTTGCTTCACGGGACTAGCGGGGGGACTAGCACAGATACGCAGTATTTT
CASGLLHGTSGGTSTDTQYF
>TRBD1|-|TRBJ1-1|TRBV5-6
TGTGCCAGCAGCCCCGGACAGGGGAGGGCTGAAGCTTTCTTT
CASSPGQGRAEAFF
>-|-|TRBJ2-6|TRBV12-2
TGTGCAAGTCGCTTAGCGGTGCACAGTAGCTCTGGGGCCAACGTCCTGACTTTC
CASRLAVHSSSGANVLTF
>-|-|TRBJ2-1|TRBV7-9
TGTGCCAGCGCTGCCGGGGGTAATGAGCAGTTCTTC
CASAAGGNEQFF
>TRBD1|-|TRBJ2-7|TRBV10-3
TGTGCCATCAGTGAGCCAGGGACAGGGGTACCCTACGAGCAGTACTTC
CAISEPGTGVPYEQYF
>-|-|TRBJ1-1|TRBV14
TGTGCCAGCAGCCAAGTCACTTGGAACACTGAAGCTTTCTTT
CASSQVTWNTEAFF
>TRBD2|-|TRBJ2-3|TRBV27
TGTGCCAGCAGTGTCGGACTAGCGGGGGCCACGCAGTATTTT
CASSVGLAGATQYF
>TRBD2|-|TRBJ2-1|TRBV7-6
TGTGCCAGCAGCCCCTCTTCGCGGGGGGTATACAATGAGCAGTTCTTC
CASSPSSRGVYNEQFF
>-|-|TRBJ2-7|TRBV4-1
TGCGCCAGCAGCCTCGGCCCAGCGGGACATAACTCCTACGAGCAGTACTTC
CASSLGPAGHNSYEQYF
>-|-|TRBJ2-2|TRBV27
TGTGCCAGCAGTTTTCTGACATTCGCGAACACCGGGGAGCTGTTTTTT
CASSFLTFANTGELFF
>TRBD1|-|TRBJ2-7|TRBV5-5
TGTGCCAGCAGCCTTATCTCCCAGGGGGCACACGAGCAGTACTTC
CASSLISQGAHEQYF
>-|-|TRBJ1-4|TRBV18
TGTGCCAGCTCACCACAGGAAGAGGGAACTAATGAAAAACTGTTTTTT
CASSPQEEGTNEKLFF